The rows below give T cell receptor beta chains drawn from one sample of a study of cytomegalovirus exposure and HLA in healthy donors. Libraries were prepared by immunoSEQ multiplex PCR; TCRdb keeps only in-frame clonotypes and omits some of them. In the table there are 160,000 or so clones, around 85% of which are singletons. Input material: PBMCs. The receptor source for this set is a man aged 50-59 years in good health and CMV-seropositive. Each CDR3 is given with its conserved first and last residue. The order of the fields is clone size, J gene, V gene, D gene, CDR3 DNA, CDR3 protein. D genes are given only for firm matches. The size of a clone is reported for some rows only, either as once, few or many, or as a class for expanded clones.

size: .
J: TRBJ1-2
V: TRBV4-1
D: .
DNA: TGCGCCAGCAGCCATTACGGACAGATTAGCTATGGCTACACCTTC
CDR3: CASSHYGQISYGYTF

size: .
J: TRBJ1-1
V: TRBV2
D: .
DNA: TGTGCCAGCACCGACTGGATCTACAAAGAAGCTTTCTTT
CDR3: CASTDWIYKEAFF

size: .
J: TRBJ1-5
V: TRBV7-3
D: .
DNA: TGTGCCAGCAGCTTTACCGGTGGTCAGCCCCAGCATTTT
CDR3: CASSFTGGQPQHF

size: once
J: TRBJ1-1
V: TRBV5-4
D: TRBD1
DNA: TGTGCCAGCAGCTTCTCCCGGGACAGGAACACTGAAGCTTTCTTT
CDR3: CASSFSRDRNTEAFF

size: .
J: TRBJ2-7
V: TRBV1
D: .
DNA: TGCACCAGCAGCCGAAGGGGGCAGTACTTC
CDR3: CTSSRRGQYF

size: .
J: TRBJ1-2
V: TRBV27
D: TRBD1
DNA: TGTGCCAGCAGTTTATCGGACCCGGGACAGGGTCTCGGCTACACCTTC
CDR3: CASSLSDPGQGLGYTF

size: .
J: TRBJ1-5
V: TRBV21-1
D: .
DNA: TGTGCCAGCAGCTCCCGGGGACAGTTCAATCAGCCCCAGCATTTT
CDR3: CASSSRGQFNQPQHF

size: .
J: TRBJ1-5
V: TRBV15
D: TRBD1
DNA: TGTGCCACCAGCAGGAGACCGGGACAGGGGGCGCGGGGCAATCAGCCCCAGCATTTT
CDR3: CATSRRPGQGARGNQPQHF

size: .
J: TRBJ1-6
V: TRBV6-6
D: .
DNA: TGTGCCAGCCAAATTCCCCGGAGCTCCTATAATTCACCCCTCCACTTT
CDR3: CASQIPRSSYNSPLHF

size: .
J: TRBJ2-7
V: TRBV7-2
D: .
DNA: TGTGCCAGCAGCTTAGCGCCGCCACTCCTCTCCTACGAGCAGTACTTC
CDR3: CASSLAPPLLSYEQYF